Sequencing of this T cell receptor beta chain was carried out in a study of T cell responses to AZD1222 COVID-19 vaccine. Study-wide findings and caveats: Increased Spike-specific TCR breadth and depth were observed after two AZD1222 doses.

The V end was cut by 10 bases, the J end by 0 bases, with 16 bases between. The CDR3 covers 15 residues. The germline CDR1 and CDR2 sequences are MNHEY and SVGAGI. The method was immunoSEQ multiplex PCR; TCRdb's version includes in-frame clones alone and lacks a portion of them. This table holds tens of thousands of clones, roughly 90% found once. With respect to this clone: Its antigen is not known.

The sample in question was peripheral blood, obtained on day 0 of AZD1222 vaccination. The V and J genes are TRBV6-5 and TRBJ1-5; TRBD1 might be the D (5 bases). This receptor was taken from an adult in good health. The CDR3 coding sequence is TGTGCCACTACAGGCGTAGGGAGTAGCAATCAGCCCCAGCATTTT. This translates into CATTGVGSSNQPQHF.